The 9 T cell receptor beta chains listed next were all sequenced from one sample in a study of regulatory and conventional T cells in RAG deficiency. Blood CD4+ CD25-low CD127-high conventional T cells supplied the genomic DNA template. Generated by immunoSEQ multiplex PCR, the TCRdb table keeps only in-frame clones and is missing some. The sample lists 20,000 to 25,000 clones, approximately 95% occurring once. In addition, the sample was reused for a study of regulatory T cells. In that study: Primers: 52 TRBV forward and 13 TRBJ reverse.

Sequenced sample: CD25- CD4+ T cells sorted from blood. These receptors were taken from a human donor in good health.

This clone was seen only once. The chain employs TRBV7-3 and TRBJ2-2; TRBD1 aligns across 8 bases. CDR1 is SGHTA and CDR2 is FQGTGA in the germline V gene. V shed 5 bases and J 1 base; nucleotides not matched to a gene: 9. The CDR3 is 17 amino acids. The DNA for the CDR3 is TGTGCCAGCAGCATCACCCGGACAGGGTTGAACACCGGGGAGCTGTTTTTT. It is translated as CASSITRTGLNTGELFF.

The V call is TRBV19, the J call TRBJ1-2; 8 bases map to TRBD1. Germline loops: CDR1 LNHDA, CDR2 SQIVND (reference sequence). This CDR3 has 15 residues. V was clipped by 4 bases and J by 3 bases; unmatched bases: 7. The CDR3 protein is CASSTLRGLDYGYTF. The CDR3 coding sequence is TGTGCCAGTAGTACCCTCAGGGGGCTCGACTATGGCTACACCTTC.

The chain uses TRBV27 and TRBJ1-1; 10 bases are a match to TRBD1. V shed 2 bases and J 1 base; nucleotides not matched to a gene: 4. Germline assignment: CDR1 MNHEY and CDR2 SMNVEV (reference sequence). This CDR3 has 16 residues. The CDR3 region is CASSLDRGRGNTEAFF. The CDR3 nucleotides read TGTGCCAGCAGTTTAGACAGGGGGCGCGGGAACACTGAAGCTTTCTTT.

The chain is built from TRBV19 and TRBJ1-2; D remains unclear. V was trimmed by 1 base and J by 6 bases, leaving 9 bases between them. CDR1 is LNHDA and CDR2 is SQIVND in the germline V gene (reference sequence). This CDR3 comprises 13 residues. The CDR3 is CASSIGTGNGYTF. DNA of the CDR3: TGTGCCAGTAGTATAGGCACGGGTAATGGCTACACCTTC.

The chain is built from TRBV19 and TRBJ1-1; D remains unclear. The ends were cut back, 3 bases at V and 3 bases at J, with 11 bases in the middle. This CDR3 region has 14 residues. Germline CDR1 reads LNHDA; CDR2 reads SQIVND (reference sequence). CDR3 in amino acids: CASSIAGGDTEAFF. DNA for the CDR3: TGTGCCAGTAGTATTGCAGGAGGTGACACTGAAGCTTTCTTT. Based on the CDR3 plus reference TRBV19 and TRBJ1-1, the full variable domain is DGGITQSPKYLFRKEGQNVTLSCEQNLNHDAMYWYRQDPGQGLRLIYYSQIVNDFQKGDIAEGYSVSREKKESFPLTVTSAQKNPTAFYLCASSIAGGDTEAFFGQGTRLTVV.

This clone was seen a single time. This chain uses TRBV5-6 with TRBJ1-5, with a weak D call TRBD1 (5 bases). CDR3 length: 16 residues. Trimming pared 0 bases from V and 2 bases from J, leaving 12 bases between. From germline, CDR1 is SGHDT and CDR2 YYEEEE. The chain's CDR3 is CASSLGPGQGNQPQHF. The CDR3 DNA sequence: TGTGCCAGCAGCTTGGGCCCAGGGCAGGGCAATCAGCCCCAGCATTTT. Together with reference TRBV5-6 and TRBJ1-5, the CDR3 gives the full variable domain: DAGVTQSPTHLIKTRGQQVTLRCSPKSGHDTVSWYQQALGQGPQFIFQYYEEEERQRGNFPDRFSGHQFPNYSSELNVNALLLGDSALYLCASSLGPGQGNQPQHFGDGTRLSIL.

This chain links TRBV7-2 with TRBJ2-7; 9 bases line up with TRBD1. CDR1 and CDR2 (germline): SGHTA, FQGNSA. The ends lost 6 bases at V and 3 bases at J; junction bases unmatched: 9. The CDR3 is 15 amino acids. This CDR3 reads CASSPGQGIGYEQYF. CDR3 DNA: TGTGCCAGCAGTCCGGGACAGGGAATCGGCTACGAGCAGTACTTC.

The chain joins TRBV30 to TRBJ1-4, with D possibly being TRBD1 (6 bases). There are 13 residues in the CDR3. V dropped 1 base and J dropped 6 bases, with 9 bases sitting between them. Germline assignment: CDR1 GTSNPN and CDR2 SVGIG (reference sequence). The CDR3 protein is CAWSEYRDEKLFF. CDR3 nucleotides: TGTGCCTGGAGTGAATACAGGGATGAAAAACTGTTTTTT.

CDR3 sequence reads: CASSLEGTGGSIHYGYTF. CDR3 bases: TGTGCCAGCAGCTTAGAAGGGACAGGGGGAAGCATTCACTATGGCTACACCTTC. The chain employs TRBV11-2 and TRBJ1-2; 11 nucleotides agree with TRBD1. CDR3 length: 18 residues. J lost 3 bases, V lost 0 bases, and 9 bases had no gene match. CDR1 and CDR2 from the germline V gene are SGHAT and FQNNGV.